This T cell receptor beta chain appears in the sequencing data of a study of identifying expanded T cells in peripheral blood. Profiling relied on immunoSEQ multiplex PCR, and the TCRdb table lists in-frame clones only, not all of them. The sample lists tens of thousands of clones, approximately 86% seen once, with approximately 5.3% in the top ten. Collection occurred without any documented infections or immune events in donors. The germline CDR1 and CDR2 sequences are MNHNY and SVGAGI (reference sequence). With 2 bases removed from V and 4 bases from J, the gap between germline ends came to 15 bases. The CDR3 runs to 16 residues.

The V call is TRBV6-6, the J call TRBJ2-4; D not resolved. The sequence was obtained from a person between 18 and 75 years old in good health. What was sequenced was blood. CDR3 loop: CASSYGEVPVKNIQYF. CDR3 in DNA: TGTGCCAGCAGTTACGGAGAGGTCCCGGTAAAAAACATTCAGTACTTC.